The rows below give T cell receptor beta chains drawn from one sample of a study of OX40 agonist ivuxolimab in advanced cancers. The repertoire was sequenced with immunoSEQ multiplex PCR; TCRdb's copy has only in-frame clones and lacks some. The sample includes around 79,000 clones, about 92% seen only once; the top ten take over 7.5%. This material consisted of CD4+ or CD8+ T cells sorted from blood, taken in a trial of the OX40 agonist ivuxolimab. All receptors come from an adult with an advanced solid tumor such as melanoma, head and neck, liver or kidney cancer. CDR3s include the opening cysteine and the closing phenylalanine or tryptophan. D genes are given only for firm matches. Clone size is given for some rows only: seen once, a few or many times, or a class if the clone is expanded.

size,V,J,D,CDR3,DNA
.,TRBV7-2,TRBJ1-1,TRBD1,CASSHQGENTEAFF,TGTGCCAGCAGCCACCAGGGGGAGAACACTGAAGCTTTCTTT
.,TRBV7-9,TRBJ2-5,TRBD1,CASSLVGQGSFKTQYF,TGTGCCAGCAGCTTAGTGGGACAGGGGAGTTTTAAGACCCAGTACTTC
.,TRBV27,TRBJ2-3,TRBD2,CASNAGTSGGNTQYF,TGTGCCAGCAACGCCGGGACTAGCGGGGGGAATACGCAGTATTTT
once,TRBV9,TRBJ2-3,TRBD2,CASKGPSSGESTDTQYF,TGTGCCAGCAAGGGTCCTAGTAGCGGGGAAAGCACAGATACGCAGTATTTT
.,TRBV5-1,TRBJ1-3,.,CASSPGQTSGNTIYF,TGCGCCAGCAGTCCGGGTCAGACCTCTGGAAACACCATATATTTT
.,TRBV5-1,TRBJ2-7,TRBD1,CASTGTGTYEQYF,TGCGCCAGCACCGGGACAGGGACCTACGAGCAGTACTTC
once,TRBV13,TRBJ2-3,TRBD2,CASSQRLAGGEDTQYF,TGTGCCAGCAGCCAAAGACTAGCGGGGGGGGAGGATACGCAGTATTTT
once,TRBV9,TRBJ2-3,TRBD2,CASSAMGSGVTDTQYF,TGTGCCAGCAGCGCCATGGGCAGCGGGGTCACAGATACGCAGTATTTT
.,TRBV11-2,TRBJ2-5,TRBD2,CASSSGLAGGEETQYF,TGTGCCAGCAGCTCGGGACTAGCGGGGGGCGAAGAGACCCAGTACTTC
.,TRBV7-9,TRBJ2-2,.,CAAPALADVGELFF,TGTGCTGCCCCAGCTTTAGCCGACGTCGGGGAGCTGTTTTTT